Following are 29 T cell receptor beta chains from one sample sequenced in a study of OX40 agonist ivuxolimab in advanced cancers. Some clones are missing from TCRdb's copy, which holds only in-frame ones; the method was immunoSEQ multiplex PCR. In the table there are about 81,000 clones, approximately 90% of which are singletons. Here the sequenced sample was CD4+ or CD8+ T cells sorted from blood, taken in a trial of the OX40 agonist ivuxolimab. These receptors were obtained from an adult with an advanced solid tumor such as melanoma, head and neck, liver or kidney cancer.

The chain joins TRBV5-1 to TRBJ2-5, with D hard to call. The CDR3 runs 12 residues. Trimming took off 6 bases at V and 4 bases at J, with 10 bases between the two ends. Germline values: CDR1 SGHRS, CDR2 YFSETQ. CDR3 coding DNA: TGCGCCAGCAAACAAGGAGTAGAGACCCAGTACTTC. Encoded protein: CASKQGVETQYF.

This chain uses TRBV5-4 with TRBJ2-2; TRBD2 is a possible D gene (6 bases). V gave up 4 bases and J gave up 3 bases, with 19 bases separating them. The CDR3 sequence is 17 residues long. Germline V gene lookup returns CDR1 SGHNT and CDR2 YYREEE (reference sequence). In nucleotides, the CDR3 is TGTGCCAGCAGCCTTAGACTAGTGGGGGGTTACACCGGGGAGCTGTTTTTT. Translation gives CASSLRLVGGYTGELFF.

This chain connects TRBV2 to TRBJ2-6; tentatively, D is TRBD1 or TRBD2 (5 bases each). Germline V lookup: CDR1 SNHLY, CDR2 FYNNEI. The ends were cut back, 3 bases at V and 2 bases at J, with 8 bases in the middle. The CDR3 length is 15 residues. This CDR3 reads CASSEGPAGANVLTF. CDR3 nucleotide sequence: TGTGCCAGCAGTGAGGGACCGGCTGGGGCCAACGTCCTGACTTTC.

The chain is built from TRBV28 and TRBJ1-1, with a tentative D call TRBD1 (6 bases). V was cut by 11 bases and J by 7 bases, with 20 bases left in between. This CDR3 is built from 13 residues. Germline V lookup: CDR1 MDHEN, CDR2 SYDVKM. The chain's CDR3 is CASSAQGGGEAFF. CDR3 sequence (DNA): TGTGCCTCCTCCGCCCAGGGAGGGGGTGAAGCTTTCTTT.

In DNA form, the CDR3 reads TGTGCCAGCAGACGAGGGACGGAGCAAGAGACCCAGTACTTC. It is translated as CASRRGTEQETQYF. The chain has TRBV6-5 and TRBJ2-5, with D perhaps given as TRBD1 or TRBD2 (5 bases each). The CDR3 is 14 amino acids. In germline, CDR1 is MNHEY, CDR2 SVGAGI. V gave up 6 bases and J gave up 2 bases, with 13 bases separating them.

The V call is TRBV4-1, the J call TRBJ1-3, with D hard to call. Between the trimmed V and J ends, which lost 2 bases and 2 bases, there was a span of 19 bases. CDR3 length: 18 residues. The germline CDR1 and CDR2 sequences are MGHRA and YSYEKL. The CDR3 sequence: CASSQTSLQVIAGNTIYF. CDR3 DNA: TGCGCCAGCAGCCAAACTTCCCTCCAGGTAATAGCTGGAAACACCATATATTTT.

As concerns this clone: The conserved final phenylalanine or tryptophan is absent from the CDR3, which likely points to a read error. V and J are TRBV5-6 and TRBJ1-6; 7 positions match TRBD1. Germline trimming cut 2 bases from V and 13 bases from J; bases unmatched to any gene: 9. CDR3 size: 14 residues. From germline, CDR1 is SGHDT and CDR2 YYEEEE. CDR3 nucleotides: TGTGCCAGCAGCTTCTCCGGGACAGTCATGCCCCTCCACCTT. Translation gives CASSFSGTVMPLHL.

The chain couples TRBV5-1 to TRBJ1-2; perhaps TRBD1 as D (6 bases). The germline CDR1 and CDR2 sequences are SGHRS and YFSETQ. V lost 0 bases and J 4 bases, leaving 16 bases between the germline ends. The CDR3 is 16 residues long. CDR3 protein: CASSLDVGGRLYGYTF. The DNA for the CDR3 is TGCGCCAGCAGCTTGGACGTCGGGGGGCGTCTCTATGGCTACACCTTC.

The chain uses TRBV18 and TRBJ1-4, with a weak D call TRBD1 (6 bases). The CDR3 runs to 16 residues. Germline V CDR1 and CDR2: KGHSH, LQKENI. V was trimmed by 3 bases and J by 7 bases, leaving 18 bases between them. CDR3 sequence: CASSPVYGGAGEKLFF. The CDR3 DNA is TGTGCCAGCTCACCCGTATATGGGGGGGCCGGTGAAAAACTGTTTTTT. Looking up the rest from reference TRBV18 and TRBJ1-4 gives the full variable domain: NAGVMQNPRHLVRRRGQEARLRCSPMKGHSHVYWYRQLPEEGLKFMVYLQKENIIDESGMPKERFSAEFPKEGPSILRIQQVVRGDSAAYFCASSPVYGGAGEKLFFGSGTQLSVL.

The chain recombines TRBV5-1 with TRBJ2-2, with D possibly matching TRBD2 (5 bases). The CDR3 has 15 amino acids. V lost 0 bases to trimming and J lost 6 bases, with 12 bases between them. CDR1 is SGHRS, CDR2 YFSETQ, per germline. CDR3 DNA: TGCGCCAGCAGCTTGGACGGGGATCCCGCCGGGGAGCTGTTTTTT. Its translation is CASSLDGDPAGELFF.

The rearrangement uses TRBV29-1 and TRBJ2-5; a weak D match, TRBD2 (6 bases). Germline lookup yields CDR1 SQVTM and CDR2 ANQGSEA. The length of the CDR3 is 14 residues. V gave up 7 bases and J gave up 0 bases, with 15 bases separating them. The chain's CDR3 is CSAEPGLDQETQYF. For the CDR3, the DNA is TGCAGCGCCGAACCGGGACTGGACCAAGAGACCCAGTACTTC.

The chain employs TRBV5-1 and TRBJ1-2, with a possible D match to TRBD1 (5 bases). The CDR3 runs 14 residues. Trimming stripped 0 bases from V and 6 bases from J, with 12 bases between. In germline, CDR1 is SGHRS, CDR2 YFSETQ. The CDR3 nucleotides are TGCGCCAGCAGCTTGGGCGGCAGGGTGGATGGCTACACCTTC. Translation gives CASSLGGRVDGYTF. Variable domain in full (rest from reference TRBV5-1 and TRBJ1-2): KAGVTQTPRYLIKTRGQQVTLSCSPISGHRSVSWYQQTPGQGLQFLFEYFSETQRNKGNFPGRFSGRQFSNSRSEMNVSTLELGDSALYLCASSLGGRVDGYTFGSGTRLTVV.

The chain has TRBV29-1 and TRBJ1-2; D is possibly TRBD1 (5 bases). CDR3 length equals 12 residues. Per germline, CDR1 SQVTM and CDR2 ANQGSEA. V was shortened by 4 bases and J by 3 bases, with 9 bases between the two germline ends. The CDR3 coding sequence is TGCAGCGTTGCCGCAGGGTACTATGGCTACACCTTC. Translated: CSVAAGYYGYTF. The full variable domain, with the rest looked up from reference TRBV29-1 and TRBJ1-2, is SAVISQKPSRDICQRGTSLTIQCQVDSQVTMMFWYRQQPGQSLTLIATANQGSEATYESGFVIDKFPISRPNLTFSTLTVSNMSPEDSSIYLCSVAAGYYGYTFGSGTRLTVV.

The genes are TRBV2 and TRBJ2-5; no definite D call. Trimming cost V 6 bases and J 2 bases, with 13 bases left between them. The CDR3 length is 14 residues. Germline CDR1 reads SNHLY; CDR2 reads FYNNEI. The chain's CDR3 is CASRPSPQQETQYF. The DNA for the CDR3 is TGTGCCAGCAGACCATCCCCGCAACAAGAGACCCAGTACTTC.

V and J are TRBV2 and TRBJ1-2; D is possibly TRBD1 (6 bases). From germline, CDR1 is SNHLY and CDR2 FYNNEI. The V end was cut by 4 bases, the J end by 2 bases, with 11 bases between. The CDR3 consists of 14 residues. Here the CDR3 reads CASSAQDRNYGYTF. The CDR3 coding sequence is TGTGCCAGCAGTGCTCAGGACAGAAACTATGGCTACACCTTC. The full variable domain, its missing parts supplied by reference TRBV2 and TRBJ1-2, is EPEVTQTPSHQVTQMGQEVILRCVPISNHLYFYWYRQILGQKVEFLVSFYNNEISEKSEIFDDQFSVERPDGSNFTLKIRSTKLEDSAMYFCASSAQDRNYGYTFGSGTRLTVV.

V usage is TRBV2 and J usage is TRBJ2-3, with D possibly TRBD2 on 5 matching bases. Looked up from germline, CDR1 is SNHLY and CDR2 is FYNNEI. This CDR3 contains 13 residues. V lost 8 bases and J lost 1, with 10 bases in between. The CDR3 loop is CASVDLGTDTQYF. The CDR3 DNA is TGTGCCAGCGTGGACTTGGGCACAGATACGCAGTATTTT.

The chain links TRBV5-1 to TRBJ2-3; D uncertain. V dropped 4 bases and J dropped 7 bases, with 16 bases sitting between them. The germline gives CDR1 SGHRS, CDR2 YFSETQ. This CDR3 is built from 14 residues. The CDR3 spells CASSLQPTANTQYF. CDR3 sequence (DNA): TGCGCCAGCAGCCTGCAACCGACTGCAAATACGCAGTATTTT.

V gene TRBV10-3 combines with J gene TRBJ2-3; D is perhaps TRBD1 or TRBD2 (5 bases each). The CDR3 has 15 amino acids. V was shortened by 3 bases and J by 1 base, with 11 bases between the two germline ends. The germline gives CDR1 ENHRY, CDR2 SYGVKD. For the CDR3, the DNA is TGTGCCATCAGTGATTCCCGGGGACGCACAGATACGCAGTATTTT. Protein: CAISDSRGRTDTQYF.

The chain is built from TRBV13 and TRBJ1-2; D might be TRBD1 (5 bases). The CDR3 has 15 residues. Trimming pared 5 bases from V and 3 bases from J, leaving 16 bases between. Germline V gene sequence: CDR1 PRHDT, CDR2 FYEKMQ (reference sequence). The CDR3 loop is CASSGRKEGHYGYTF. The DNA for the CDR3 is TGTGCCAGCAGCGGCCGGAAGGAGGGGCACTATGGCTACACCTTC.

The chain joins TRBV11-2 to TRBJ1-1; D unclear. Trimming removed 5 bases from V and 1 base from J, with 8 bases in between. This CDR3 is 13 amino acids long. Germline loops: CDR1 SGHAT, CDR2 FQNNGV. The CDR3 protein is CASSPRENTEAFF. The CDR3 region has the DNA TGTGCCAGCAGCCCCAGAGAGAACACTGAAGCTTTCTTT.

The V and J genes are TRBV7-2 and TRBJ2-7; perhaps TRBD1 as D (8 bases). Germline CDR1 SGHTA, CDR2 FQGNSA. V was trimmed by 5 bases and J by 2 bases, leaving 19 bases between them. CDR3 length: 16 residues. CDR3 coding DNA: TGTGCCAGCAGCCCAGGGGGCGGGGGCCTTACCTACGAGCAGTACTTC. It codes for CASSPGGGGLTYEQYF.

The V gene is TRBV10-3, the J gene TRBJ1-4, with D hard to call. Germline V gives CDR1 ENHRY, CDR2 SYGVKD. The CDR3 covers 12 residues. The ends were cut back, 0 bases at V and 14 bases at J, with 10 bases in the middle. CDR3 region: CAISESLDRLFF. CDR3 bases: TGTGCCATCAGTGAGTCTTTGGATAGGCTGTTTTTT.

The V and J genes are TRBV15 and TRBJ1-1; 7 bases fit TRBD1. J lost 5 bases, V lost 2 bases, and 14 bases had no gene match. Germline V CDR1 and CDR2: LNHNV, YYDKDF (reference sequence). The CDR3 has 17 amino acids. CDR3: CATSRRSGTAVGTEAFF. Written as DNA, the CDR3 is TGTGCCACCAGCAGAAGGAGTGGGACAGCAGTTGGGACTGAAGCTTTCTTT.

The rearrangement joins TRBV11-1 to TRBJ2-5; a possible D gene is TRBD1 (5 bases). The V gene's germline CDR1 is SGHAT and CDR2 FQDESV (reference sequence). The CDR3 runs to 13 residues. V lost 5 bases, J lost 2 bases, and 9 bases lay in between. CDR3 DNA: TGTGCCAGCAGCATAACAGGACAAGAGACCCAGTACTTC. Amino acid sequence: CASSITGQETQYF.

In its sample, this clone was seen a few times. The chain couples TRBV14 to TRBJ2-7; D perhaps matches TRBD1 (5 bases). V was clipped by 4 bases and J by 6 bases, with 10 bases between them. CDR3 size: 12 residues. Germline lookup yields CDR1 SGHDN and CDR2 FVKESK. The CDR3 is CASSPKGFEQYF. CDR3 DNA sequence: TGTGCCAGCAGCCCCAAGGGGTTCGAGCAGTACTTC.

This chain uses TRBV6-6 with TRBJ2-2; D could derive from TRBD1 or TRBD2 (6 bases each). Germline lookup yields CDR1 MNHNY and CDR2 SVGAGI (reference sequence). Trimming took off 8 bases at V and 7 bases at J, with 14 bases between the two ends. The CDR3 extends over 13 amino acids. CDR3 nucleotides: TGTGCCAGCGGGGGGCTGCGGAACGGGGAGCTGTTTTTT. Protein sequence: CASGGLRNGELFF.

This CDR3 reads CASSPTPWQGENEKLFF. The DNA for the CDR3 is TGTGCCAGCAGCCCAACCCCGTGGCAGGGAGAGAATGAAAAACTGTTTTTT. The rearrangement joins TRBV4-2 to TRBJ1-4; maybe TRBD1 (5 bases). Germline values: CDR1 LGHNA, CDR2 YNFKEQ. V gave up 4 bases and J gave up 5 bases, with 20 bases separating them. The length of the CDR3 is 17 residues.

The CDR3 spells CASSLGGYTGRGLNTEAFF. CDR3 in DNA: TGCGCCAGCAGCTTGGGTGGGTACACAGGGCGAGGGTTGAACACTGAAGCTTTCTTT. The chain carries TRBV5-1 and TRBJ1-1, with D tentatively TRBD1 (6 bases). Germline V lookup: CDR1 SGHRS, CDR2 YFSETQ. The CDR3 loop spans 19 amino acids. V was trimmed by 0 bases and J by 0 bases, leaving 21 bases between them.

This clone was picked up one time. V and J are TRBV6-5 and TRBJ1-1, with 7 nucleotides matching TRBD1. The CDR3 extends over 14 amino acids. CDR1 and CDR2 from the germline V gene are MNHEY and SVGAGI. The V gene end was trimmed by 0 bases and the J gene end by 7 bases; junction bases not matched to a gene: 5. This CDR3 reads CASSYSRQGDEAFF. CDR3 in DNA: TGTGCCAGCAGTTACTCGAGACAGGGCGATGAAGCTTTCTTT.